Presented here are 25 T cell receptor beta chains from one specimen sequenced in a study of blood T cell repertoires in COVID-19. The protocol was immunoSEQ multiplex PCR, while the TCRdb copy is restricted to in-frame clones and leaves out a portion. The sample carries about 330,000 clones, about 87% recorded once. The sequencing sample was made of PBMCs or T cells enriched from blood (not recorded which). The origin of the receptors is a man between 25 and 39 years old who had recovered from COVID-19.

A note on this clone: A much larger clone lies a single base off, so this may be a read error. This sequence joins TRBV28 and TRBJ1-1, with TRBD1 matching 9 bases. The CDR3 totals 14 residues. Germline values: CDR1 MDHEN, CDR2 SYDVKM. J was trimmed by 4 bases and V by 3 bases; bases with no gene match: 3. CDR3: CASSLTGGGTEAFF. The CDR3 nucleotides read TGTGCCAGCAGTTTGACAGGGGGGGGCACTGAAGCTTTCTTT.

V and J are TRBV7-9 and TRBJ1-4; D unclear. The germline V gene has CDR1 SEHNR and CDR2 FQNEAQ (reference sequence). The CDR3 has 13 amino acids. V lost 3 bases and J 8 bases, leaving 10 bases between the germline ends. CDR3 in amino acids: CASSFENREKLFF. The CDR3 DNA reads TGTGCCAGCAGCTTCGAAAACAGAGAAAAACTGTTTTTT.

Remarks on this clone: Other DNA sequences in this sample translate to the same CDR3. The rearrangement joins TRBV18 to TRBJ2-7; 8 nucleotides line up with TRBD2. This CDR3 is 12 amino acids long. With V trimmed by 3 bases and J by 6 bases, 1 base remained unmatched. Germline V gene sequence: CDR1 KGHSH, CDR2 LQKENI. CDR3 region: CASSPGTSEQYF. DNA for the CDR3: TGTGCCAGCTCACCCGGGACTAGCGAGCAGTACTTC.

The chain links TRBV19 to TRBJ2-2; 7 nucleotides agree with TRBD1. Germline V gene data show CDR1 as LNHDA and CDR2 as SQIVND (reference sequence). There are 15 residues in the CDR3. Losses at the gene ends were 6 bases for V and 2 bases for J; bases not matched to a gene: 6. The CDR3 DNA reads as TGTGCCAGTAGGTCAGGGGGACCCAACACCGGGGAGCTGTTTTTT. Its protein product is CASRSGGPNTGELFF.

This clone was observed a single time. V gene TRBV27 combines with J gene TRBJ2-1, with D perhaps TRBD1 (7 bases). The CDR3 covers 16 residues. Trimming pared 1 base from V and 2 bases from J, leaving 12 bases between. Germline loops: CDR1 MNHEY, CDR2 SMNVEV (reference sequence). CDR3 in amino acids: CASSLWAGGPYNEQFF. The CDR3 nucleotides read TGTGCCAGCAGTTTATGGGCAGGGGGGCCCTACAATGAGCAGTTCTTC.

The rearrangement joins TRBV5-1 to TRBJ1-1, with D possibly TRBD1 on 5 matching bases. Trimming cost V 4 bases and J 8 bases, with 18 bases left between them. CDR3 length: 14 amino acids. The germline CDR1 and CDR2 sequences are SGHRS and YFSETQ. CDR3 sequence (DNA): TGCGCCAGCAGCCTTGGGCATAGCGGGGGAGAAGCTTTCTTT. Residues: CASSLGHSGGEAFF.

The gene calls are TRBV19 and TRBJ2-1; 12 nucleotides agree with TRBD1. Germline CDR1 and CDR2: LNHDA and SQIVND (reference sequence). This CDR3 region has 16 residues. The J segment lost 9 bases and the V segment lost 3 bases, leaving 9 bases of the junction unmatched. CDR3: CASSISRDRGPGEQFF. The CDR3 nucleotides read TGTGCCAGTAGTATCTCCCGGGACAGGGGGCCGGGTGAGCAGTTCTTC.

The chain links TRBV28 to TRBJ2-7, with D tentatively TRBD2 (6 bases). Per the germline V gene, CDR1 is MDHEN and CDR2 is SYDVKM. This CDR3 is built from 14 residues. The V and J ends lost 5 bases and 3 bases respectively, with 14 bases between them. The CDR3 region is CASSTPRGIYEQYF. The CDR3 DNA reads TGTGCCAGCAGTACCCCGCGGGGAATCTACGAGCAGTACTTC.

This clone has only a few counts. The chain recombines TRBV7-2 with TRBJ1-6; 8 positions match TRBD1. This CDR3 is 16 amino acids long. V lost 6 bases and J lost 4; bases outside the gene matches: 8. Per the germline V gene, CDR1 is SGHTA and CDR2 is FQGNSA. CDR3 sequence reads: CASSFDRGPYNSPLHF. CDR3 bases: TGTGCCAGCAGTTTTGACAGGGGACCATATAATTCACCCCTCCACTTT.

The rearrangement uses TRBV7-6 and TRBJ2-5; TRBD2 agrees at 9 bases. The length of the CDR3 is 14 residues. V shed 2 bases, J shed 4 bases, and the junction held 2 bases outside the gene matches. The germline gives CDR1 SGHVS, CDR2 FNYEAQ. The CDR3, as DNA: TGTGCCAGCAGCTTAAGGCGGGGGGGAGAGACCCAGTACTTC. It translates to CASSLRRGGETQYF.

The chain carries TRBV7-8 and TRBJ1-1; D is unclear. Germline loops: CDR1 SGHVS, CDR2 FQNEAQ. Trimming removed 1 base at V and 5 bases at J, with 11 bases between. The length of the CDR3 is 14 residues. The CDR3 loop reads CASSLGRARTEAFF. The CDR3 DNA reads TGTGCCAGCAGCTTAGGGAGGGCGCGAACTGAAGCTTTCTTT.

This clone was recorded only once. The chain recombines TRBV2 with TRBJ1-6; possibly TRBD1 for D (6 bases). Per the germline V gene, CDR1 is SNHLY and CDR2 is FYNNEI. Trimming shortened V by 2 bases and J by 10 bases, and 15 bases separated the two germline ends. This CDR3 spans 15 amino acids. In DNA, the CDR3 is TGTGCCAGCAGTGAAAGAGGCAGGGGCGGATCACCCCTCCACTTT. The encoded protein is CASSERGRGGSPLHF. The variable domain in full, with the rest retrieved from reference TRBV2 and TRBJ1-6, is EPEVTQTPSHQVTQMGQEVILRCVPISNHLYFYWYRQILGQKVEFLVSFYNNEISEKSEIFDDQFSVERPDGSNFTLKIRSTKLEDSAMYFCASSERGRGGSPLHFGNGTRLTVT.

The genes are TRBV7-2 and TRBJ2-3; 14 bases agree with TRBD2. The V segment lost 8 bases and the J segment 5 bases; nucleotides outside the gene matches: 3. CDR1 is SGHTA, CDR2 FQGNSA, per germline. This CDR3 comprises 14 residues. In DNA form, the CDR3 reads TGTGCCAGCCGACTAGCGGGGGGGCAAGATACGCAGTATTTT. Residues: CASRLAGGQDTQYF.

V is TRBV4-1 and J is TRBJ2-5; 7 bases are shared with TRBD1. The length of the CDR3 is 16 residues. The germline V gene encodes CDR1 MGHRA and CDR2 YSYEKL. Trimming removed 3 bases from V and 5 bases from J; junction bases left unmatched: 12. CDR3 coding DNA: TGCGCCAGCAGCCAGGGTATACAGGGGTCCCAGGAGACCCAGTACTTC. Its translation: CASSQGIQGSQETQYF.

CDR3 bases: TGCAGCGCGTCACGGGAGGGCACAGATACGCAGTATTTT. It translates to CSASREGTDTQYF. The chain combines TRBV29-1 with TRBJ2-3; 7 bases are shared with TRBD2. V lost 7 bases and J lost 1; bases outside the gene matches: 5. CDR3 length equals 13 residues. Per the germline V gene, CDR1 is SQVTM and CDR2 is ANQGSEA.

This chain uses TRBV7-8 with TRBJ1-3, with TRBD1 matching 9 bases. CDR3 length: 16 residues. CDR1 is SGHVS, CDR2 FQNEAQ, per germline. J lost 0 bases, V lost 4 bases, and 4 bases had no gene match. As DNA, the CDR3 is TGTGCCAGCAGCTGGGACAGGGAAAGCTCTGGAAACACCATATATTTT. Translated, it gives CASSWDRESSGNTIYF.

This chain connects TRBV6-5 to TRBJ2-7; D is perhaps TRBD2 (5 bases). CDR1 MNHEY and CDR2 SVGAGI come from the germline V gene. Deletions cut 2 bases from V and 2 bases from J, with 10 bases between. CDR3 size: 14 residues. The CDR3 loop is CASSYGESAYEQYF. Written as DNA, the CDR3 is TGTGCCAGCAGTTACGGGGAGTCAGCCTACGAGCAGTACTTC.

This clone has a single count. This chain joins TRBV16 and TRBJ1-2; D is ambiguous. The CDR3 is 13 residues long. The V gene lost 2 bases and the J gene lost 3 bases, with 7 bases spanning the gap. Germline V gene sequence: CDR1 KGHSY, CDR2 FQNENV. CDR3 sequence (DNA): TGTGCCAGCAGCCAAAGGCGGGACTATGGCTACACCTTC. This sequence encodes CASSQRRDYGYTF.

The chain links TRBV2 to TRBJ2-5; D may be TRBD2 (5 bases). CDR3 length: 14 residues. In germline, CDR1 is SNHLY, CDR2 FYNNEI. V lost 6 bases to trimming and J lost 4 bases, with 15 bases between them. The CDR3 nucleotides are TGTGCCAGCAGGAAGACGGGGTTCGGAGAGACCCAGTACTTC. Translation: CASRKTGFGETQYF.

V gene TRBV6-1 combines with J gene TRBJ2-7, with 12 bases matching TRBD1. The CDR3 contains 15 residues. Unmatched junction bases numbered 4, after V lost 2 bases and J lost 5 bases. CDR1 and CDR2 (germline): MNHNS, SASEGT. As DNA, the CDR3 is TGTGCCAGCAGTGAATTGGGACAGGGGGCCGACGAGCAGTACTTC. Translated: CASSELGQGADEQYF.

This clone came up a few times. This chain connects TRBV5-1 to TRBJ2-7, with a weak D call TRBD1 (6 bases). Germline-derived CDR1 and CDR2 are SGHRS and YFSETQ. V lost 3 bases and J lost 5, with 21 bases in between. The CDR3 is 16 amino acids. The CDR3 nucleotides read TGCGCCAGCAGCTCTAACCTCAACAGGGTTGTGGACGAGCAGTACTTC. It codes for CASSSNLNRVVDEQYF. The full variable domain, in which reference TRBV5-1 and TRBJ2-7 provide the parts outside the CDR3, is KAGVTQTPRYLIKTRGQQVTLSCSPISGHRSVSWYQQTPGQGLQFLFEYFSETQRNKGNFPGRFSGRQFSNSRSEMNVSTLELGDSALYLCASSSNLNRVVDEQYFGPGTRLTVT.

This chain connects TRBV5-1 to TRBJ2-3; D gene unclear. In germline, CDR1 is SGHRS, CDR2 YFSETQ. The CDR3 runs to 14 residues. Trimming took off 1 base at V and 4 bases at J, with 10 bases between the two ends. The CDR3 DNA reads TGCGCCAGCAGCTTGAGGAGACTCTCAGATACGCAGTATTTT. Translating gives CASSLRRLSDTQYF. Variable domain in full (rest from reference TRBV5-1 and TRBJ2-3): KAGVTQTPRYLIKTRGQQVTLSCSPISGHRSVSWYQQTPGQGLQFLFEYFSETQRNKGNFPGRFSGRQFSNSRSEMNVSTLELGDSALYLCASSLRRLSDTQYFGPGTRLTVL.

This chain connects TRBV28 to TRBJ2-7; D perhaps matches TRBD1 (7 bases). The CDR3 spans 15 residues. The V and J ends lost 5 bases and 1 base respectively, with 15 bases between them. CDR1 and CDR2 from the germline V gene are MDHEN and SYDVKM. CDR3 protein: CASSRQGGGSYEQYF. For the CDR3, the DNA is TGTGCCAGCAGTCGACAGGGAGGAGGATCCTACGAGCAGTACTTC.

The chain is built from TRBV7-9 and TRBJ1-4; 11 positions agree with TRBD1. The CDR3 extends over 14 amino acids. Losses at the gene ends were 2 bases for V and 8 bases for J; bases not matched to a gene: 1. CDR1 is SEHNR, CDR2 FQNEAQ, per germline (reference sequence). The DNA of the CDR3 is TGTGCCAGCAGCTTACGGACAGGGGGCGAAAAACTGTTTTTT. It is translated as CASSLRTGGEKLFF.

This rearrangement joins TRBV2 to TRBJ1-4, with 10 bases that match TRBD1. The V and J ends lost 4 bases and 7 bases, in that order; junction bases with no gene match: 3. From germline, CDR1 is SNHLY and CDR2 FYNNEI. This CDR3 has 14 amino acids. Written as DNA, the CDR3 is TGTGCCAGCAGTGGGACAGGGGGTGGTGAAAAACTGTTTTTT. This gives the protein CASSGTGGGEKLFF.